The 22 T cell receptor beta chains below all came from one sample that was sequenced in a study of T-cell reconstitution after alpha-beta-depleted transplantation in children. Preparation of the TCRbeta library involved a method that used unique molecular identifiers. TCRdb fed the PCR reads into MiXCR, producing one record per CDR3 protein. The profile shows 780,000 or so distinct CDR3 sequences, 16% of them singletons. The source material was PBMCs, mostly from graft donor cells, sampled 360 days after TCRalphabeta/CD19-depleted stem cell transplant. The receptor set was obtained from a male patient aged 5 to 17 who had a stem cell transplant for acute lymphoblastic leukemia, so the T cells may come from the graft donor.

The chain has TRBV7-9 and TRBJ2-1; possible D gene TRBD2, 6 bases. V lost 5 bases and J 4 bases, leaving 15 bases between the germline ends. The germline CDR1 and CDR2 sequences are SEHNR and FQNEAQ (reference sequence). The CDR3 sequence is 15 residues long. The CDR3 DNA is TGTGCCAGCAGCCGCGGGCGGGGAGCTTACAATGAGCAGTTCTTC. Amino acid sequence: CASSRGRGAYNEQFF. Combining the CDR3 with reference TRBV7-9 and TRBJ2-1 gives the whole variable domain DTGVSQNPRHKITKRGQNVTFRCDPISEHNRLYWYRQTLGQGPEFLTYFQNEAQLEKSRLLSDRFSAERPKGSFSTLEIQRTEQGDSAMYLCASSRGRGAYNEQFFGPGTRLTVL.

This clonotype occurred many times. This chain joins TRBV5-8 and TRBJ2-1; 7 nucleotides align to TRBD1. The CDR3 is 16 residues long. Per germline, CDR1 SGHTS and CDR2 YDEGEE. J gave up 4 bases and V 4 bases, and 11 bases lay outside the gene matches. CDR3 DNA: TGTGCCAGCAGCCCATGGACAGGCCCCAATTACAATGAGCAGTTCTTC. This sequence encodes CASSPWTGPNYNEQFF.

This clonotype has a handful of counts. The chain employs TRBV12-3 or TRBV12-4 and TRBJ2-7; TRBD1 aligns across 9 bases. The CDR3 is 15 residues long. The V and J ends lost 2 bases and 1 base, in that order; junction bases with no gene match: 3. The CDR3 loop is CASSLWGQGSYEQYF. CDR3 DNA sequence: TGTGCCAGCAGTTTATGGGGACAGGGATCCTACGAGCAGTACTTC.

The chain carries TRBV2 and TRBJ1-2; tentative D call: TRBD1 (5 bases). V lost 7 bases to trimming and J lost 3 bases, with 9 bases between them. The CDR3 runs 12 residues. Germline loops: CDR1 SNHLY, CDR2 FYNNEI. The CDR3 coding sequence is TGTGCCAGCATAGGACACCACTATGGCTACACCTTC. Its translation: CASIGHHYGYTF.

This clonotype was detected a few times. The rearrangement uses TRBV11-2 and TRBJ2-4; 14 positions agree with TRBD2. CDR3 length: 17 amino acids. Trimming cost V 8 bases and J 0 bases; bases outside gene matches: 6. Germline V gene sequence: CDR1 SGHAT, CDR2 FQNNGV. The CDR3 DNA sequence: TGTGCCAGCGGCATGGGACTAGCGGGGGTAGCCAAAAACATTCAGTACTTC. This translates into CASGMGLAGVAKNIQYF.

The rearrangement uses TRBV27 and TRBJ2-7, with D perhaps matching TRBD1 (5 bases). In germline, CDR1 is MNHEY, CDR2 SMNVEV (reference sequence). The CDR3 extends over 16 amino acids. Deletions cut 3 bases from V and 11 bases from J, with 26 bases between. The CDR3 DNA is TGTGCCAGCAGTTTTGGGGTGCCTCCCCAGGGCCGAATGGAGTACTTC. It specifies CASSFGVPPQGRMEYF.

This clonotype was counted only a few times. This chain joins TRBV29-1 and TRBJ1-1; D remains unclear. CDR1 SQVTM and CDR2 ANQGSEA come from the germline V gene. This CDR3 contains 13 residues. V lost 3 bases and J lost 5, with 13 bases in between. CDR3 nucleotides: TGCAGCGTTGATGTTGGGATCGGGACTGAAGCTTTCTTT. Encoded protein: CSVDVGIGTEAFF.

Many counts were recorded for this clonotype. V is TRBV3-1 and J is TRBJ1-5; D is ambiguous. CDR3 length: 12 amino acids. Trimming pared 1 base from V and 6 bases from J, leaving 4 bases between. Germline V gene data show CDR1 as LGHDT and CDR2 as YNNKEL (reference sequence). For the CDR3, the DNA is TGTGCCAGCAGCCAAGCGTTTCAGCCCCAGCATTTT. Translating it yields CASSQAFQPQHF. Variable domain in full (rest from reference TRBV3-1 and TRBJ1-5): DTAVSQTPKYLVTQMGNDKSIKCEQNLGHDTMYWYKQDSKKFLKIMFSYNNKELIINETVPNRFSPKSPDKAHLNLHINSLELGDSAVYFCASSQAFQPQHFGDGTRLSIL.

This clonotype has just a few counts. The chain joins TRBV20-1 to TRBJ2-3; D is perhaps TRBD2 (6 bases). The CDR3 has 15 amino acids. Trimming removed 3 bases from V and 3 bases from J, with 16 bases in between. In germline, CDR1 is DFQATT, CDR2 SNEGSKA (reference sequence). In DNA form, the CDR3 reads TGCAGTGCTAGGGGAGGAACCGCGGGAACAGATACGCAGTATTTT. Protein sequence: CSARGGTAGTDTQYF.

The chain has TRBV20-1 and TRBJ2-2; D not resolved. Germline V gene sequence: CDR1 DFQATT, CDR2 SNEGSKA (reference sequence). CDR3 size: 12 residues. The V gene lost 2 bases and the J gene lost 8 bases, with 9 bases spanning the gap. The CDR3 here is CSARQEGGELFF. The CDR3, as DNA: TGCAGTGCTAGACAAGAAGGGGGGGAGCTGTTTTTT.

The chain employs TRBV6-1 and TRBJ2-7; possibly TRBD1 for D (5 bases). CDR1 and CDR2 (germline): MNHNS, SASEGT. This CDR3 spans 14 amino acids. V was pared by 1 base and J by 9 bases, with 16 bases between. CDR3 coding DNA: TGTGCCAGCAGTGAAGTTGCCCGAGCTCAGGGGCAGTACTTC. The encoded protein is CASSEVARAQGQYF.

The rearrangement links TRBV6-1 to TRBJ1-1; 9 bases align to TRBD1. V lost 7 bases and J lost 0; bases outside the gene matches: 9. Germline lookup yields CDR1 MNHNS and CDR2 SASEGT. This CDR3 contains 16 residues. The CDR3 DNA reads TGTGCCAGCACCTCCCCACGACAGGGGGTGAACACTGAAGCTTTCTTT. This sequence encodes CASTSPRQGVNTEAFF.

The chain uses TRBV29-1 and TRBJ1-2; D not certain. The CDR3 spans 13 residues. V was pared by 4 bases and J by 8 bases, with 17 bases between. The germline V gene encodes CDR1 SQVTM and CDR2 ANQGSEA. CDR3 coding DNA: TGCAGCGTTGGCTGGGGATCCGGTTGGGGCTACACCTTC. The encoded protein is CSVGWGSGWGYTF.

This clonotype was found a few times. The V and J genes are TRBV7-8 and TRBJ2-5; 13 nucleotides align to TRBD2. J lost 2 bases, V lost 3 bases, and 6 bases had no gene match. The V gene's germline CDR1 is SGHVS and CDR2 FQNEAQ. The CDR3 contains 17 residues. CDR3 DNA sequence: TGTGCCAGCAGCTTCGGACTAGCGGGAGAGACACAAGAGACCCAGTACTTC. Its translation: CASSFGLAGETQETQYF.

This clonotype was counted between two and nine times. The CDR3: CASSLRQGEIKETQYF. CDR3 sequence (DNA): TGCGCCAGCAGCTTGAGGCAGGGTGAAATTAAAGAGACCCAGTACTTC. V gene TRBV5-1 combines with J gene TRBJ2-5, with D perhaps TRBD1 (5 bases). The ends were cut back, 1 base at V and 3 bases at J, with 16 bases in the middle. The CDR3 is 16 amino acids. CDR1 SGHRS and CDR2 YFSETQ come from the germline V gene.

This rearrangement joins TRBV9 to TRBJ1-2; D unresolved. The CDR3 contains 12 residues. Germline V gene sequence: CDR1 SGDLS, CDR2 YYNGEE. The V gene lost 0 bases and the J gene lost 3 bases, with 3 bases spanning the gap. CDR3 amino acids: CASSVGYYGYTF. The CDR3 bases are TGTGCCAGCAGCGTAGGATACTATGGCTACACCTTC.

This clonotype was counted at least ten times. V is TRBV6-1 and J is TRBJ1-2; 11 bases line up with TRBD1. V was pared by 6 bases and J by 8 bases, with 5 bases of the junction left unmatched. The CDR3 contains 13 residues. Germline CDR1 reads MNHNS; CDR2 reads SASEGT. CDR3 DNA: TGTGCCAGCAGCCGGACAGGGGGCGGAGGCTACACCTTC. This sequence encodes CASSRTGGGGYTF.

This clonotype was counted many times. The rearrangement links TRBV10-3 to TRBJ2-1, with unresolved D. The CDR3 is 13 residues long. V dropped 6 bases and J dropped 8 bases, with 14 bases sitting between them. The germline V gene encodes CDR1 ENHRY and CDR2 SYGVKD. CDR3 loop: CAIRQDPKDEQFF. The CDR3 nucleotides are TGTGCCATCAGGCAGGATCCTAAGGATGAGCAGTTCTTC.

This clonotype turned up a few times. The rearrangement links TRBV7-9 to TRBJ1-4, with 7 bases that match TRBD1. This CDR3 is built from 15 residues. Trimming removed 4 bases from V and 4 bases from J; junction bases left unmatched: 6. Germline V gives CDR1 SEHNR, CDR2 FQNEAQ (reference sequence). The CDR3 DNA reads TGTGCCAGCAGCTCTACAGGGGAGGTTAATGAAAAACTGTTTTTT. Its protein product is CASSSTGEVNEKLFF.

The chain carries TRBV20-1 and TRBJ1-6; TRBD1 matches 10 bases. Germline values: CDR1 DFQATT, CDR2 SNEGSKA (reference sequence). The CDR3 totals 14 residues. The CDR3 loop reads CSHPGTGANSPLHF. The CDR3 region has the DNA TGCAGCCACCCCGGGACAGGGGCCAATTCACCCCTCCACTTT.

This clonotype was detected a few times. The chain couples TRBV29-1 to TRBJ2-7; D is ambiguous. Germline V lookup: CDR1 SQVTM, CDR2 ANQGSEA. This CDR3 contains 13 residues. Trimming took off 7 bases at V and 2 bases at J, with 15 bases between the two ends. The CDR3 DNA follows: TGCAGCGCCTCCCCGGACCCGACCTACGAGCAGTACTTC. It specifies CSASPDPTYEQYF.

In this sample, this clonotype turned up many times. In DNA, the CDR3 is TGTGCCAGCAGTTACTTCCGTCGGACAGGGGATGAGACCCAGTACTTC. Its translation is CASSYFRRTGDETQYF. V is TRBV6-2 or TRBV6-3 and J is TRBJ2-5, with 9 bases fitting TRBD1. This CDR3 is built from 16 residues. J was trimmed by 5 bases and V by 1 base; bases with no gene match: 8. Germline V lookup: CDR1 MNHEY, CDR2 SVGEGT.